This T cell receptor beta chain appears in the sequencing data of a study of OX40 agonist ivuxolimab in advanced cancers. Overall study context: At 0.01 to 10 mg/kg, ivuxolimab was administered intravenously to patients every 2 weeks. The group had a mean age of around 60 years, ranged from about 23 to 85, and was 82.7% male. General study points: At 0.1-3.0 mg/kg, partial responders had clonal expansion among the lowest observed. At 0.1 to 3.0 mg/kg, clonal expansion of CD4+ and CD8+ blood T cells had occurred by week 6.

Concerning this clone itself: What it recognizes is unknown.

Germline lookup yields CDR1 MRHNA and CDR2 SNTAGT. The CDR3 is 15 amino acids. Trimming removed 2 bases at V and 2 bases at J, with 12 bases between. Libraries were prepared by immunoSEQ multiplex PCR; TCRdb keeps only in-frame clonotypes and omits some of them. This sample yields around 70,000 clones, of which about 86% are seen a single time; around 2.7% belongs to the top ten. The V and J genes are TRBV6-4 and TRBJ1-2; TRBD1 might be the D (5 bases). Source: CD4+ or CD8+ T cells sorted from blood, taken in a trial of the OX40 agonist ivuxolimab. The source of this sequence is an adult with an advanced solid tumor such as melanoma, head and neck, liver or kidney cancer. The CDR3 nucleotides read TGTGCCAGCAGTGACATCGGGGGTGGAAACTATGGCTACACCTTC. This codes for CASSDIGGGNYGYTF.